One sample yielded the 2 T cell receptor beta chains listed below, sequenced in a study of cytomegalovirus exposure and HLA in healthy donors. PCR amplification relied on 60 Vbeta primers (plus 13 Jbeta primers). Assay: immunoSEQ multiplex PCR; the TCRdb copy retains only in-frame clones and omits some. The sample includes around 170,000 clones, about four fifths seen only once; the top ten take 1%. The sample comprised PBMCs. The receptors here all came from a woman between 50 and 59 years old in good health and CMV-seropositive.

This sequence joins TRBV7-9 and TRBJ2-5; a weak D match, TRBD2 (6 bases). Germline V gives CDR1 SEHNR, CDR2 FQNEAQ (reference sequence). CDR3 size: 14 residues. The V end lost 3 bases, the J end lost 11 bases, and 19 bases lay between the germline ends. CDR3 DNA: TGTGCCAGCAGCTTGGGACTGGGATTTGGGGAGCAGTACTTC. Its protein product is CASSLGLGFGEQYF.

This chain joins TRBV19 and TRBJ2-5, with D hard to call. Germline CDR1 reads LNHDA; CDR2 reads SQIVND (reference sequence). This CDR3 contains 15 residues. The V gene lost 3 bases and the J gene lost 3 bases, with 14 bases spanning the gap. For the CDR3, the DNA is TGTGCCAGTAGTATTCTCCGAGGTGCAGAAGAGACCCAGTACTTC. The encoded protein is CASSILRGAEETQYF.